The 19 T cell receptor beta chains below come from one sample, sequenced in a study of cytomegalovirus exposure and HLA in healthy donors (TCRdb year 2017). To prepare the library, the immunoSEQ multiplex PCR assay was applied. For the multiplex PCR, a mixture combining 60 forward primers for TCR Vbeta segments and 13 reverse primers for TCR Jbeta segments was used. TCRdb's version of the immuneACCESS table is confined to in-frame rearrangements and falls short of the full clone set. An unresolved V gene accounts for under half of the shortfall where checked; the remainder is of unknown origin. Within this sample are about 93,000 clones, with approximately 81% of them counted one time only. Less than 3.5% of the sample rests with the top ten. The sequencing input was PBMCs. All receptors come from a woman aged 40 to 50 in good health and CMV-seronegative.

The rearrangement joins TRBV7-6 to TRBJ2-1; 8 bases match TRBD2. The ends lost 5 bases at V and 2 bases at J; junction bases unmatched: 5. Germline V gives CDR1 SGHVS, CDR2 FNYEAQ. The CDR3 is 15 amino acids. Written as DNA, the CDR3 is TGTGCCAGCAGCAGTAGAGCGGGAGCCTACAATGAGCAGTTCTTC. Amino acids: CASSSRAGAYNEQFF.

The V call is TRBV5-4, the J call TRBJ2-3, with 8 bases fitting TRBD2. Germline CDR1 and CDR2: SGHNT and YYREEE (reference sequence). The CDR3 length is 15 residues. The V and J ends lost 2 bases and 2 bases, in that order; junction bases with no gene match: 4. CDR3 bases: TGTGCCAGCAGCTTCCCGGGACTAGACACAGATACGCAGTATTTT. Translated: CASSFPGLDTDTQYF.

CDR3 sequence: CASSWRSSGRVQDGELFF. Here the CDR3 DNA reads TGCGCCAGCAGCTGGAGGTCTAGCGGGAGAGTGCAGGACGGGGAGCTGTTTTTT. The genes are TRBV5-1 and TRBJ2-2, with TRBD2 identical over 10 bases. The junction had 15 bases not matched to a gene; V was cut back by 3 bases and J by 7 bases. The CDR3 is 18 residues long. The V gene's germline CDR1 is SGHRS and CDR2 YFSETQ.

This chain connects TRBV4-1 to TRBJ2-1, with a tentative D call TRBD2 (5 bases). This CDR3 contains 14 residues. V was cut by 0 bases and J by 13 bases, with 16 bases left in between. Looked up from germline, CDR1 is MGHRA and CDR2 is YSYEKL. CDR3 amino acids: CASSQDHEGSGQFF. DNA of the CDR3: TGCGCCAGCAGCCAAGATCATGAGGGATCGGGACAGTTCTTC.

This clone has more than one count but fewer than ten. The DNA for the CDR3 is TGCGCCAGCAGCTTGGGGGGGGGCAGGGGCAGCACTGAAGCTTTCTTT. Amino acid sequence: CASSLGGGRGSTEAFF. The V gene is TRBV5-1, the J gene TRBJ1-1; D perhaps matches TRBD1 (6 bases). Trimming took off 0 bases at V and 4 bases at J, with 16 bases between the two ends. Germline V lookup: CDR1 SGHRS, CDR2 YFSETQ. CDR3 length: 16 amino acids.

The chain carries TRBV11-3 and TRBJ2-2; D is perhaps TRBD1 (6 bases). The CDR3 extends over 15 amino acids. The V end was cut by 2 bases, the J end by 7 bases, with 14 bases between. Germline V gene lookup returns CDR1 SGHNT and CDR2 YENEEA. The CDR3 DNA follows: TGTGCCAGCAGCTTACAGGGGTTCGGTGGCGGGGAGCTGTTTTTT. It specifies CASSLQGFGGGELFF.

The V gene is TRBV6-4, the J gene TRBJ2-3, with 15 bases identical to TRBD2. The V and J ends lost 3 bases and 3 bases, in that order; junction bases with no gene match: 7. Germline CDR1 MRHNA, CDR2 SNTAGT. The CDR3 extends over 18 amino acids. CDR3 residues: CASSEGLAGGPGTDTQYF. The CDR3 nucleotides are TGTGCCAGCAGTGAAGGACTAGCGGGAGGGCCGGGGACAGATACGCAGTATTTT.

The chain employs TRBV9 and TRBJ1-1; D remains unclear. The CDR3 runs to 14 residues. Trimming cost V 3 bases and J 5 bases, with 14 bases left between them. Looked up from germline, CDR1 is SGDLS and CDR2 is YYNGEE. CDR3: CASSAPGRDTEAFF. The CDR3 DNA sequence: TGTGCCAGCAGCGCCCCCGGTCGGGATACTGAAGCTTTCTTT.

CDR3: CASSSPRDRTYGYTF. The CDR3 DNA reads TGTGCCAGCAGTTCCCCCCGGGACAGGACTTATGGCTACACCTTC. The chain recombines TRBV6-5 with TRBJ1-2, with 8 nucleotides matching TRBD1. The CDR3 is 15 amino acids. Trimming at V came to 4 bases and at J to 5 bases, leaving 9 bases not matched to a gene. Germline CDR1 reads MNHEY; CDR2 reads SVGAGI.

The chain employs TRBV28 and TRBJ2-2; perhaps TRBD2 as D (5 bases). Deletions cut 4 bases from V and 5 bases from J, with 14 bases between. The germline V gene encodes CDR1 MDHEN and CDR2 SYDVKM. CDR3 length: 15 residues. CDR3 sequence reads: CASSSSARRTGELFF. CDR3 nucleotides: TGTGCCAGCAGTTCCAGCGCCAGGAGGACCGGGGAGCTGTTTTTT.

V gene TRBV7-9 combines with J gene TRBJ1-1, with D unresolved. Trimming took 4 bases from V and 5 from J, leaving 17 bases between them. The germline V gene has CDR1 SEHNR and CDR2 FQNEAQ (reference sequence). The CDR3 spans 15 residues. For the CDR3, the DNA is TGTGCCAGCAGCTCCGACGTACCCCGGGGAACTGAAGCTTTCTTT. Its protein is CASSSDVPRGTEAFF.

This clone appeared a few times. The chain joins TRBV25-1 to TRBJ2-6, with 8 nucleotides matching TRBD2. Losses at the gene ends were 2 bases for V and 5 bases for J; bases not matched to a gene: 2. This CDR3 comprises 15 residues. CDR1 is MGHDK, CDR2 SYGVNS, per germline. The CDR3 nucleotides read TGTGCCAGCAGTGAACGGGAGGGGAGGGCCAACGTCCTGACTTTC. Translated, it gives CASSEREGRANVLTF.

This clone was counted ten times or more. The chain couples TRBV27 to TRBJ1-4, with a tentative D call TRBD1 (5 bases). Germline V gives CDR1 MNHEY, CDR2 SMNVEV (reference sequence). V was trimmed by 7 bases and J by 8 bases, leaving 14 bases between them. This CDR3 region has 13 residues. The CDR3: CASNRGPGEKLFF. CDR3 nucleotide sequence: TGTGCCAGCAATAGGGGCCCCGGAGAAAAACTGTTTTTT.

The chain joins TRBV5-1 to TRBJ2-7, with D perhaps matching TRBD2 (5 bases). CDR1 and CDR2 from the germline V gene are SGHRS and YFSETQ. With 2 bases removed from V and 4 bases from J, the gap between germline ends came to 10 bases. This CDR3 is 13 amino acids long. The CDR3 DNA reads as TGCGCCAGCAGCTTCAATAGGGAGTACGAGCAGTACTTC. It encodes CASSFNREYEQYF.

Points on this clone: The sample contains more than one DNA sequence encoding this CDR3. The chain employs TRBV6-5 and TRBJ1-2; a possible D gene is TRBD1 (5 bases). Per the germline V gene, CDR1 is MNHEY and CDR2 is SVGAGI. The CDR3 length is 13 residues. V was cut by 6 bases and J by 3 bases, with 11 bases left in between. The CDR3 nucleotides read TGTGCCAGCAGCTACCCGGGGGACTATGGCTACACCTTC. Translated, it gives CASSYPGDYGYTF.

This sequence joins TRBV30 and TRBJ1-3; TRBD1 might be the D (5 bases). From germline, CDR1 is GTSNPN and CDR2 SVGIG (reference sequence). V lost 0 bases and J 0 bases, leaving 9 bases between the germline ends. CDR3 size: 15 residues. The CDR3, as DNA: TGTGCCTGGAGTGTACTGGGGCTCTCTGGAAACACCATATATTTT. The encoded protein is CAWSVLGLSGNTIYF.

The V and J genes are TRBV9 and TRBJ1-5; D remains unclear. Germline lookup yields CDR1 SGDLS and CDR2 YYNGEE. This CDR3 spans 14 amino acids. V dropped 4 bases and J dropped 2 bases, with 10 bases sitting between them. CDR3 protein: CASSTGSGNQPQHF. Here the CDR3 DNA reads TGTGCCAGCAGCACCGGGAGCGGCAATCAGCCCCAGCATTTT.

This clone has only a few counts. This chain links TRBV9 with TRBJ2-2; 8 bases are shared with TRBD2. The CDR3 is 16 residues long. The germline V gene has CDR1 SGDLS and CDR2 YYNGEE. V shed 0 bases and J 5 bases; nucleotides not matched to a gene: 6. CDR3 region: CASSVASGLETGELFF. The CDR3 DNA is TGTGCCAGCAGCGTAGCATCGGGACTAGAGACCGGGGAGCTGTTTTTT.

The chain uses TRBV5-8 and TRBJ1-3; a possible D gene is TRBD1 (5 bases). CDR3 length equals 16 residues. The V and J ends lost 3 bases and 9 bases respectively, with 22 bases between them. From germline, CDR1 is SGHTS and CDR2 YDEGEE. CDR3 bases: TGTGCCAGCAGCTCGGCTCATGGGGCCCGACTTGGCACCATATATTTT. It translates to CASSSAHGARLGTIYF.